This TCR beta chain comes out of a study of T-cell reconstitution after alpha-beta-depleted transplantation in children. Study outcomes and limitations: Some patients owed their high day-60 TCRbeta diversity to surviving recipient T cells and thymic progenitors. After transplant, at about two months, alpha-beta T cells were reportedly derived from several hundred expanded graft clones. At the one-year point after transplant, T-cell counts and TCRbeta diversity were found to come mostly from T cells that had been newly produced.

Unique molecular identifiers were built into the TCRbeta library. From the PCR reads, TCRdb called clonotypes with MiXCR, one entry per CDR3 protein. The sample has 580,000 or so distinct CDR3 sequences, 23% seen once. Germline V lookup: CDR1 SGHRS, CDR2 YFSETQ. V was shortened by 2 bases and J by 4 bases, with 13 bases between the two germline ends. The CDR3 covers 14 residues. As for this clonotype: Its target is not known.

Source: PBMCs, mostly from graft donor cells, taken 360 days after TCRalphabeta/CD19-depleted stem cell transplant. The origin of this receptor is a boy less than two years old who had a stem cell transplant for acute myeloid leukemia, so the T cells may come from the graft donor. V is TRBV5-1 and J is TRBJ2-7; D remains ambiguous. For the CDR3, the DNA is TGCGCCAGCAGCTTCCGGCAGCTCGATTACGAGCAGTACTTC. Protein sequence: CASSFRQLDYEQYF.